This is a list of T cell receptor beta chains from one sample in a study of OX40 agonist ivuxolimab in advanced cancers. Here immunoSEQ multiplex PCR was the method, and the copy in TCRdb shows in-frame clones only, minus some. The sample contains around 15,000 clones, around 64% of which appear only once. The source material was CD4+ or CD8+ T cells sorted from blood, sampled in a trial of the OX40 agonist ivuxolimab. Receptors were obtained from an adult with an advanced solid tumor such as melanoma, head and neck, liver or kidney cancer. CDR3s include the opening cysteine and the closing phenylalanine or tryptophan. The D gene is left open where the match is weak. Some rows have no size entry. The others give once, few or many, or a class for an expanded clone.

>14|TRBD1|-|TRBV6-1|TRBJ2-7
CASSRTGASGEQYF
TGTGCCAGCAGCCGGACAGGGGCATCGGGTGAGCAGTACTTC
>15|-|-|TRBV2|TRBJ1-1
CASRAEGQMNTEAFF
TGTGCCAGCAGGGCAGAAGGACAGATGAACACTGAAGCTTTCTTT
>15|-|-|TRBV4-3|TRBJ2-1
CASSQEWSSYNEQFF
TGCGCCAGCAGCCAAGAATGGAGCTCCTACAATGAGCAGTTCTTC
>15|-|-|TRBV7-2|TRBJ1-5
CASSLAGESNQPQHF
TGTGCCAGCAGCTTAGCCGGGGAGAGCAATCAGCCCCAGCATTTT
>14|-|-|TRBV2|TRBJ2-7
CASSVGGGVYEQYF
TGTGCCAGCAGTGTTGGAGGAGGGGTCTACGAGCAGTACTTC
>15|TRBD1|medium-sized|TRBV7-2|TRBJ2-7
CASSLGWDRRYEQYF
TGTGCCAGCAGCTTAGGGTGGGACAGGCGCTACGAGCAGTACTTC
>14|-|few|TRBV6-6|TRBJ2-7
CASSYSGQVYEQYF
TGTGCCAGCAGTTACTCGGGACAAGTCTACGAGCAGTACTTC
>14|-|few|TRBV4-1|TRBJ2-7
CASSQEGGSYEQYF
TGCGCCAGCAGCCAAGAAGGGGGGTCCTACGAGCAGTACTTC
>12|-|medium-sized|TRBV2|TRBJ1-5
CASTGGDQPQHF
TGTGCCAGCACTGGTGGGGATCAGCCCCAGCATTTT
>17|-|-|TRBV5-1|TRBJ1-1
CASSSDAKGLFNTEAFF
TGCGCCAGCAGCTCCGACGCCAAGGGCTTGTTCAACACTGAAGCTTTCTTT
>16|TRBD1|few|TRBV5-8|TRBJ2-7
CASSLGTGVPFYEQYF
TGTGCCAGCAGCTTAGGGACAGGGGTGCCCTTCTACGAGCAGTACTTC
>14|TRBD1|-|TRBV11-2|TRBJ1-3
CASSYGRGASGIYF
TGTGCCAGCAGCTACGGCAGGGGGGCCTCGGGCATATATTTT
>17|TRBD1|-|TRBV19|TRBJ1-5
CASSMTLGTGVGQPQHF
TGTGCCAGTAGTATGACTCTAGGGACAGGGGTGGGTCAGCCCCAGCATTTT
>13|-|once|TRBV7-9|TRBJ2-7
CASSLEGHYEQYF
TGTGCCAGCAGCTTAGAGGGGCACTACGAGCAGTACTTC
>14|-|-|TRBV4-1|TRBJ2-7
CASSRLTENYEQYF
TGCGCCAGCAGCCGGCTAACAGAGAACTACGAGCAGTACTTC
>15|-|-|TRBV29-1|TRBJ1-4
CSVSNQGATNEKLFF
TGCAGCGTCTCCAACCAGGGTGCAACTAATGAAAAACTGTTTTTT
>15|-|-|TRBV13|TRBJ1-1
CASSLFRQLSTEAFF
TGTGCCAGCAGCTTATTTCGACAGCTCTCCACTGAAGCTTTCTTT
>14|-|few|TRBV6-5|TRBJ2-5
CASSYGGLGETQYF
TGTGCCAGCAGTTACGGGGGGCTCGGGGAGACCCAGTACTTC
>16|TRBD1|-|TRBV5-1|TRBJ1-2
CASSLGQGAIGYAYTF
TGCGCCAGCAGCTTGGGGCAGGGGGCGATCGGCTATGCCTACACCTTC
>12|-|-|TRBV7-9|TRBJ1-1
CASSQQSLEAFF
TGTGCCAGCAGTCAACAGTCCCTTGAAGCTTTCTTT
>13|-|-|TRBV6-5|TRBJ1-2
CASRGGLIYGYTF
TGTGCCAGCAGGGGAGGTCTTATTTATGGCTACACCTTC
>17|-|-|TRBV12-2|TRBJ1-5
CASRRVGQIAGNQPQHF
TGTGCAAGTCGCCGCGTCGGTCAGATAGCTGGCAATCAGCCCCAGCATTTT
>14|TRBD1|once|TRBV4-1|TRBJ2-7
CASSQGTGTYEQYF
TGCGCCAGCAGCCAGGGGACAGGGACCTACGAGCAGTACTTC
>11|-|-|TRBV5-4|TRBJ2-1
CASSLWNEQFF
TGTGCCAGCAGCTTGTGGAATGAGCAGTTCTTC
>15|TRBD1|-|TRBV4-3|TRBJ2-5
CASSQRDRGWETQYF
TGCGCCAGCAGCCAAAGGGACAGGGGTTGGGAGACCCAGTACTTC
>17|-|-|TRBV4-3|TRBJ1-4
CASSQDWGGATNEKLFF
TGCGCCAGCAGCCAAGATTGGGGGGGTGCAACTAATGAAAAACTGTTTTTT
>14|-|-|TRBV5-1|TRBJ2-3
CASSLLLASDTQYF
TGCGCCAGCAGCTTGCTACTAGCTTCAGATACGCAGTATTTT
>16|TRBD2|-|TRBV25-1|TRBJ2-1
CASSGTGTRAYNEQFF
TGTGCCAGCAGTGGTACCGGGACTAGGGCATACAATGAGCAGTTCTTC
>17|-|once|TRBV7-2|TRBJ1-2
CASSFTGDSSVNYGYTF
TGTGCCAGCAGCTTCACAGGAGACAGTAGCGTTAACTATGGCTACACCTTC
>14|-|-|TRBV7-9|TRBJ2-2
CASSLARNTGELFF
TGTGCCAGCAGCTTAGCTAGGAACACCGGGGAGCTGTTTTTT
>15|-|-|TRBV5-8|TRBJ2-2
CASSLARADTGELFF
TGTGCCAGCAGCTTGGCCAGGGCAGACACCGGGGAGCTGTTTTTT
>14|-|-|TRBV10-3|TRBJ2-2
CAISDTGYTGELFF
TGTGCCATCAGCGATACAGGGTACACCGGGGAGCTGTTTTTT
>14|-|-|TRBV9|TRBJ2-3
CASSRLESTDTQYF
TGTGCCAGCAGCAGACTAGAAAGCACAGATACGCAGTATTTT
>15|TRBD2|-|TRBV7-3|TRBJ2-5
CASSPGGGGRETQYF
TGTGCCAGCAGCCCGGGGGGAGGAGGCCGGGAGACCCAGTACTTC
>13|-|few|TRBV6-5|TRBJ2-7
CASSYGGSGEQYF
TGTGCCAGCAGTTACGGAGGGTCTGGCGAGCAGTACTTC
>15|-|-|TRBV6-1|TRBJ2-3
CASSEDIYPTDTQYF
TGTGCCAGCAGTGAAGACATCTACCCCACAGATACGCAGTATTTT
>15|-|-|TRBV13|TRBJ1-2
CASSLQGTPNYGYTF
TGTGCCAGCAGCTTACAGGGGACACCGAACTATGGCTACACCTTC
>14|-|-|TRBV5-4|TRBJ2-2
CASSSRGFTGELFF
TGTGCCAGCAGCTCTCGGGGGTTCACCGGGGAGCTGTTTTTT
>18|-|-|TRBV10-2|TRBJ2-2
CASSETPWGALLPGELFF
TGCGCCAGCAGTGAAACCCCATGGGGGGCCCTACTTCCAGGGGAGCTGTTTTTT
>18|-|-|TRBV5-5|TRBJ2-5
CASSFVDLAGTYEETQYF
TGTGCCAGCAGCTTTGTTGATCTGGCGGGGACCTACGAAGAGACCCAGTACTTC
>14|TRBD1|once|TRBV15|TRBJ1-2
CATSRDGQGYGYTF
TGTGCCACCAGCAGGGATGGACAGGGCTATGGCTACACCTTC
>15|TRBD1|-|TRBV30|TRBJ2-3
CAWSSGTGWADTQYF
TGTGCCTGGAGTTCTGGGACAGGGTGGGCAGATACGCAGTATTTT
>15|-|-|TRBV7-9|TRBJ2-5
CASSLPKGGQETQYF
TGTGCCAGCAGCTTACCGAAGGGGGGACAAGAGACCCAGTACTTC
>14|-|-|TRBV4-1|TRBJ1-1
CASSQDRVSTEAFF
TGCGCCAGCAGCCAAGACAGGGTAAGCACTGAAGCTTTCTTT
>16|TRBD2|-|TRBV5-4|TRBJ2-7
CASSYPMQAGNYEQYF
TGTGCCAGCAGCTATCCCATGCAAGCGGGGAACTACGAGCAGTACTTC
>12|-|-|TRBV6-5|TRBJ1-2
CASSGVFPTNTF
TGTGCCAGCAGTGGGGTTTTCCCGACGAACACCTTC
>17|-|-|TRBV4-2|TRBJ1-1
CASSQDTHLWGNTEAFF
TGTGCCAGCAGCCAAGATACCCACCTTTGGGGGAACACTGAAGCTTTCTTT
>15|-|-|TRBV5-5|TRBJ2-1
CASSFSSDTYNEQFF
TGTGCCAGCAGTTTTTCTAGCGACACCTACAATGAGCAGTTCTTC